These 21 T cell receptor beta chains came from one sample sequenced in a study of post-analysis software for immune sequencing data. These receptors' antigens are unknown. Prepared libraries of TCR beta cDNA carried unique molecular identifiers. TCRdb reanalysed the PCR reads using MiXCR and keeps one entry per CDR3 protein. The data contain roughly 600,000 distinct CDR3 sequences, 44% of them seen just once; the ten biggest clones take up more than 1.5%. General study results and limits: About 5 TRBV segments (TRBV5-6, TRBV5-1 and TRBV20-1 among them) occurred more frequently in patients than in controls.

The sample was blood. These receptors were taken from a girl aged 5 to 17 with multiple sclerosis.

The V and J genes are TRBV5-1 and TRBJ2-1, with 8 bases aligning to TRBD2. The CDR3 totals 15 residues. From germline, CDR1 is SGHRS and CDR2 YFSETQ. Unmatched junction bases numbered 7, after V lost 4 bases and J lost 4 bases. The CDR3, as DNA: TGCGCCAGCAGCCGGCGGCGGGGGGATTACAATGAGCAGTTCTTC. Its translation: CASSRRRGDYNEQFF.

This chain connects TRBV25-1 to TRBJ2-7, with D perhaps matching TRBD2 (6 bases). CDR3 length: 15 residues. V lost 5 bases to trimming and J lost 3 bases, with 17 bases between them. CDR1 is MGHDK and CDR2 is SYGVNS in the germline V gene. CDR3 coding DNA: TGTGCCAGCAGTTCCGGGATAGGGGAGGTCTACGAGCAGTACTTC. Amino acids: CASSSGIGEVYEQYF.

This sequence joins TRBV12-3 or TRBV12-4 and TRBJ1-2; D is unresolved. The V gene lost 4 bases and the J gene lost 8 bases, with 20 bases spanning the gap. This CDR3 has 15 residues. This chain's CDR3 is CASSYGSRQAPGYTF. The CDR3 DNA reads TGTGCCAGCAGTTACGGCTCCCGTCAGGCTCCCGGCTACACCTTC.

The chain links TRBV20-1 to TRBJ2-3; perhaps D is TRBD1 or TRBD2 (5 bases each). Germline V gives CDR1 DFQATT, CDR2 SNEGSKA (reference sequence). The CDR3 spans 18 residues. V was pared by 0 bases and J by 5 bases, with 24 bases between. CDR3 DNA sequence: TGCAGTGCTAGAGATGGTGGGGCTTCCGTGGGGGTAGGAGATACGCAGTATTTT. This sequence encodes CSARDGGASVGVGDTQYF.

The CDR3, as DNA: TGTGCCAGCAGTTACTCGATCTTAAACCAAGAGGGCGACTATGGCTACACCTTC. Translating it yields CASSYSILNQEGDYGYTF. The chain joins TRBV6-5 to TRBJ1-2; D is undetermined. Germline CDR1 MNHEY, CDR2 SVGAGI. The CDR3 covers 18 residues. V dropped 0 bases and J dropped 3 bases, with 20 bases sitting between them.

In its sample, this clonotype was seen a few times. This chain links TRBV4-1 with TRBJ2-4; 10 bases agree with TRBD1. J gave up 3 bases and V 3 bases, and 2 bases lay outside the gene matches. Germline assignment: CDR1 MGHRA and CDR2 YSYEKL. The CDR3 loop spans 15 amino acids. CDR3 DNA sequence: TGCGCCAGCAGCCAGGACAGGGGGGTCAAAAACATTCAGTACTTC. Amino acid sequence: CASSQDRGVKNIQYF.

About this clonotype: One junction end disagrees with the germline gene, perhaps due to a read error. V usage is TRBV20-1 and J usage is TRBJ2-7, with 9 bases identical to TRBD2. This CDR3 is 15 amino acids long. Germline CDR1 reads DFQATT; CDR2 reads SNEGSKA (reference sequence). Written as DNA, the CDR3 is TGCGGTGCTCCGGCTTGGCGCGGGAGGGCTGGGGAGCAGTACTTC. Translated: CGAPAWRGRAGEQYF.

The rearrangement joins TRBV5-1 to TRBJ2-5; TRBD1 matches 8 bases. Germline CDR1 is SGHRS and CDR2 is YFSETQ. The CDR3 is 15 amino acids. The ends lost 4 bases at V and 5 bases at J; junction bases unmatched: 10. CDR3 DNA: TGCGCCAGCAGCGCAGACAGGGGAGGTTTGGAGACCCAGTACTTC. Encoded protein: CASSADRGGLETQYF.

The chain uses TRBV20-1 and TRBJ2-7; D perhaps matches TRBD1 (6 bases). Germline assignment: CDR1 DFQATT and CDR2 SNEGSKA (reference sequence). V lost 6 bases to trimming and J lost 2 bases, with 11 bases between them. The CDR3 is made up of 12 amino acids. CDR3 region: CSAGDTTYEQYF. In DNA form, the CDR3 reads TGCAGTGCCGGGGACACCACCTACGAGCAGTACTTC.

This clonotype was observed a few times. The rearrangement links TRBV10-3 to TRBJ2-1; 11 bases line up with TRBD2. This CDR3 has 15 amino acids. The germline V gene encodes CDR1 ENHRY and CDR2 SYGVKD. V shed 6 bases, J shed 7 bases, and the junction held 8 bases outside the gene matches. The DNA for the CDR3 is TGTGCCATCAGGGGCCTAGCGGGGGGTAGAAATGAGCAGTTCTTC. This codes for CAIRGLAGGRNEQFF.

A remark on this clonotype: At one end the junction does not follow the germline gene, possibly because of a read error. The genes are TRBV12-3 or TRBV12-4 and TRBJ2-1, with D maybe TRBD1 (6 bases). This CDR3 contains 12 residues. CDR3 region: CACSPQGYEQFF. Here the CDR3 DNA reads TGTGCCTGCAGTCCACAGGGATATGAGCAGTTCTTC.

There are a few counts of this clonotype. The chain uses TRBV5-1 and TRBJ2-7; possible D gene TRBD2, 6 bases. Trimming stripped 7 bases from V and 2 bases from J, with 16 bases between. The CDR3 has 14 amino acids. Looked up from germline, CDR1 is SGHRS and CDR2 is YFSETQ. The CDR3 region is CASYGGTYAYEQYF. The CDR3 nucleotides are TGCGCCAGCTATGGCGGGACGTATGCCTACGAGCAGTACTTC.

V is TRBV29-1 and J is TRBJ2-5; perhaps TRBD1 as D (5 bases). Between the trimmed V and J ends, which lost 0 bases and 2 bases, there was a span of 7 bases. From germline, CDR1 is SQVTM and CDR2 ANQGSEA. The CDR3 has 13 residues. CDR3 amino acids: CSVEEGQQETQYF. In DNA, the CDR3 is TGCAGCGTTGAAGAGGGGCAACAAGAGACCCAGTACTTC.

This clonotype has just a few counts. V is TRBV9 and J is TRBJ1-2, with D unclear. V was trimmed by 0 bases and J by 2 bases, leaving 5 bases between them. Per germline, CDR1 SGDLS and CDR2 YYNGEE. This CDR3 spans 13 amino acids. The CDR3 DNA is TGTGCCAGCAGCGTAGATGGGAACTATGGCTACACCTTC. Amino acid sequence: CASSVDGNYGYTF.

V and J are TRBV6-5 and TRBJ2-1, with 9 bases lining up with TRBD1. V dropped 4 bases and J dropped 6; count of bases not matched to a gene: 7. Germline V CDR1 and CDR2: MNHEY, SVGAGI. CDR3 length: 15 amino acids. The CDR3 region has the DNA TGTGCCAGCAGTTCAGGGACAGGGCAAAGCAATGAGCAGTTCTTC. This sequence encodes CASSSGTGQSNEQFF.

The chain uses TRBV4-2 and TRBJ1-1, with D possibly matching TRBD1 (5 bases). Deletions cut 0 bases from V and 4 bases from J, with 15 bases between. The CDR3 is 16 residues long. In germline, CDR1 is LGHNA, CDR2 YNFKEQ. The CDR3 region is CASSQDNRGGGTEAFF. The CDR3 DNA reads TGTGCCAGCAGCCAAGATAACCGGGGTGGGGGCACTGAAGCTTTCTTT.

The chain is built from TRBV24-1 and TRBJ2-3; 9 positions agree with TRBD2. This CDR3 is 20 amino acids long. With V trimmed by 1 base and J by 2 bases, 15 bases remained unmatched. The germline CDR1 and CDR2 sequences are KGHDR and SFDVKD. Written as DNA, the CDR3 is TGTGCCACCAGTGATTTCGGAAGGAATGGCGGGAGGGCCCTCACAGATACGCAGTATTTT. It codes for CATSDFGRNGGRALTDTQYF.

This chain joins TRBV20-1 and TRBJ1-2; 7 bases map to TRBD1. Germline trimming cut 6 bases from V and 2 bases from J; bases unmatched to any gene: 12. The CDR3 spans 15 residues. Germline CDR1 reads DFQATT; CDR2 reads SNEGSKA (reference sequence). This chain's CDR3 is CSATLGGSFNYGYTF. As DNA, the CDR3 is TGCAGTGCGACTTTAGGGGGCTCCTTCAACTATGGCTACACCTTC.

This clonotype appeared a few times. The gene calls are TRBV7-3 and TRBJ1-2; TRBD1 agrees at 8 bases. Germline CDR1 SGHTA, CDR2 FQGTGA. Trimming cost V 0 bases and J 1 base; bases outside gene matches: 4. This CDR3 spans 16 amino acids. In nucleotides, the CDR3 is TGTGCCAGCAGCTTAACCGGGACAGGATATAACTATGGCTACACCTTC. Translated, it gives CASSLTGTGYNYGYTF.

The J gene is TRBJ2-1, the V gene TRBV2; D gene ambiguous. This CDR3 has 15 amino acids. Germline CDR1 reads SNHLY; CDR2 reads FYNNEI. Trimming stripped 6 bases from V and 2 bases from J, with 14 bases between. CDR3 in amino acids: CASSDKADPYNEQFF. The CDR3, as DNA: TGTGCCAGCAGCGACAAAGCAGACCCCTACAATGAGCAGTTCTTC. The complete variable domain, with remaining parts taken from reference TRBV2 and TRBJ2-1, reads EPEVTQTPSHQVTQMGQEVILRCVPISNHLYFYWYRQILGQKVEFLVSFYNNEISEKSEIFDDQFSVERPDGSNFTLKIRSTKLEDSAMYFCASSDKADPYNEQFFGPGTRLTVL.

The V and J genes are TRBV4-1 and TRBJ2-1; 11 bases match TRBD2. The germline V gene encodes CDR1 MGHRA and CDR2 YSYEKL. The ends lost 2 bases at V and 5 bases at J; junction bases unmatched: 5. The CDR3 runs to 16 residues. The DNA of the CDR3 is TGCGCCAGCAGCCAACAACTAGCGGGAGTCCACAATGAGCAGTTCTTC. Its protein is CASSQQLAGVHNEQFF.